The 32 T cell receptor beta chains in this list originate from one sample, sequenced in a study of lymphopenia after photon versus proton radiotherapy. TCRdb's table, derived via immunoSEQ multiplex PCR, lists solely in-frame clones and lacks some. The table lists 40,000 or so clones, 85% of them singletons. The input for sequencing was peripheral blood, taken from a patient treated with photon-based radiotherapy. The receptors stem from a man aged 40-55 years with gastric cancer.

Only a few counts were recorded for this clone. The V call is TRBV5-1, the J call TRBJ2-5; D may correspond to TRBD1 or TRBD2 (6 bases each). The CDR3 totals 14 residues. V was clipped by 6 bases and J by 3 bases, with 15 bases between them. The germline V gene encodes CDR1 SGHRS and CDR2 YFSETQ. The CDR3 DNA sequence: TGCGCCAGCATCAGGAGGGGGGAGGAAGAGACCCAGTACTTC. Its translation is CASIRRGEEETQYF. Full variable domain (outside the CDR3, taken from reference TRBV5-1 and TRBJ2-5): KAGVTQTPRYLIKTRGQQVTLSCSPISGHRSVSWYQQTPGQGLQFLFEYFSETQRNKGNFPGRFSGRQFSNSRSEMNVSTLELGDSALYLCASIRRGEEETQYFGPGTRLLVL.

In its sample, this clone was seen a few times. CDR3 region: CASSYSGGVPQHF. The CDR3, as DNA: TGTGCCAGCAGTTACTCTGGGGGAGTCCCCCAGCATTTT. The rearrangement links TRBV6-6 to TRBJ1-5; D possibly corresponds to TRBD1 (5 bases). Germline CDR1 MNHNY, CDR2 SVGAGI (reference sequence). Trimming pared 0 bases from V and 10 bases from J, leaving 10 bases between. This CDR3 comprises 13 residues.

V is TRBV7-8 and J is TRBJ1-2; 7 bases agree with TRBD1. CDR1 SGHVS and CDR2 FQNEAQ come from the germline V gene. The ends lost 4 bases at V and 2 bases at J; junction bases unmatched: 1. The CDR3 is made up of 13 amino acids. The CDR3 DNA sequence: TGTGCCAGCAGCTCGACAGGGAACTATGGCTACACCTTC. This gives the protein CASSSTGNYGYTF.

V and J are TRBV6-5 and TRBJ1-1; 8 bases agree with TRBD1. The length of the CDR3 is 15 residues. V lost 2 bases, J lost 1 base, and 3 bases stayed unmatched. Germline loops: CDR1 MNHEY, CDR2 SVGAGI. This CDR3 reads CASSYPTGANTEAFF. The CDR3 region has the DNA TGTGCCAGCAGTTACCCGACAGGGGCGAACACTGAAGCTTTCTTT.

The genes are TRBV5-5 and TRBJ2-3, with TRBD2 identical over 8 bases. Germline loops: CDR1 SGHKS, CDR2 YYEKEE (reference sequence). The CDR3 sequence is 16 residues long. The V segment lost 1 base and the J segment 6 bases; nucleotides outside the gene matches: 10. CDR3: CASSLQVAGPGDTQYF. The CDR3 coding sequence is TGTGCCAGCAGCTTGCAGGTAGCGGGGCCCGGGGATACGCAGTATTTT.

The chain recombines TRBV11-1 with TRBJ1-1; TRBD1 aligns across 8 bases. V was pared by 1 base and J by 5 bases, with 9 bases of the junction left unmatched. Germline V gene sequence: CDR1 SGHAT, CDR2 FQDESV (reference sequence). This CDR3 region has 16 residues. Written as DNA, the CDR3 is TGTGCCAGCAGCTTAGGGGGGACAGGTTCGGGTACTGAAGCTTTCTTT. This encodes CASSLGGTGSGTEAFF.

CDR3 protein: CSGGHGDTQYF. DNA of the CDR3: TGCAGTGGTGGACACGGCGATACGCAGTATTTT. The rearrangement uses TRBV20-1 and TRBJ2-3, with D perhaps TRBD1 (5 bases). Germline CDR1 reads DFQATT; CDR2 reads SNEGSKA (reference sequence). V lost 7 bases to trimming and J lost 6 bases, with 11 bases between them. This CDR3 region has 11 residues.

The chain links TRBV2 to TRBJ2-1; 11 bases align to TRBD2. V shed 6 bases and J 8 bases; nucleotides not matched to a gene: 15. Germline V lookup: CDR1 SNHLY, CDR2 FYNNEI. CDR3 size: 17 residues. CDR3 amino acids: CASSASGGPRRFDEQFF. In DNA form, the CDR3 reads TGTGCCAGCAGCGCTAGCGGGGGGCCTAGACGGTTCGATGAGCAGTTCTTC.

This chain links TRBV9 with TRBJ2-5; D remains unclear. The J call is uncertain, as TRBJ2-7 better fits the DNA end. Looked up from germline, CDR1 is SGDLS and CDR2 is YYNGEE. The CDR3 is 13 residues long. The CDR3 nucleotides are TGTGCCAGCAGCGTATCAATGGAATACGAGCAGTACTTC. Protein product: CASSVSMEYEQYF.

The chain is built from TRBV11-2 and TRBJ1-3; 9 positions match TRBD1. The CDR3 loop spans 17 amino acids. Germline loops: CDR1 SGHAT, CDR2 FQNNGV. With 4 bases clipped from V and 1 base from J, the junction kept 8 bases outside the gene matches. The CDR3 DNA follows: TGTGCCAGCAGCTCCCAACCGGACAGGGGATCTGGAAACACCATATATTTT. It encodes CASSSQPDRGSGNTIYF.

The chain joins TRBV10-3 to TRBJ2-3; D perhaps matches TRBD2 (6 bases). V was clipped by 4 bases and J by 0 bases, with 17 bases between them. Germline-derived CDR1 and CDR2 are ENHRY and SYGVKD. This CDR3 is built from 17 residues. The CDR3 DNA is TGTGCCATCAGTGCTCATACGGGACTCACTAGCACAGATACGCAGTATTTT. It encodes CAISAHTGLTSTDTQYF.

V usage is TRBV30 and J usage is TRBJ1-5; D is unresolved. The CDR3 loop spans 14 amino acids. Per germline, CDR1 GTSNPN and CDR2 SVGIG (reference sequence). V was clipped by 1 base and J by 0 bases, with 7 bases between them. CDR3 DNA sequence: TGTGCCTGGAGTGAGGGAACTAGCAATCAGCCCCAGCATTTT. Protein sequence: CAWSEGTSNQPQHF.

This chain links TRBV19 with TRBJ2-3, with 12 bases lining up with TRBD2. Germline CDR1 and CDR2: LNHDA and SQIVND (reference sequence). V was clipped by 0 bases and J by 5 bases; unmatched bases: 15. The CDR3 is 20 amino acids. The CDR3 nucleotides read TGTGCCAGTAGTATAGAGGCCAGGAAGGCTAGCGGGGGGGCCGGAGATACGCAGTATTTT. It specifies CASSIEARKASGGAGDTQYF.

The V gene is TRBV15, the J gene TRBJ2-3; no clear D. V lost 0 bases and J lost 4, with 5 bases in between. The germline CDR1 and CDR2 sequences are LNHNV and YYDKDF (reference sequence). The CDR3 has 13 amino acids. CDR3 sequence: CATSRDNSDTQYF. CDR3 sequence (DNA): TGTGCCACCAGCAGAGACAACTCAGATACGCAGTATTTT.

The chain is built from TRBV2 and TRBJ2-7; 10 positions agree with TRBD2. With 10 bases clipped from V and 3 bases from J, the junction kept 9 bases outside the gene matches. The CDR3 contains 14 residues. Germline V CDR1 and CDR2: SNHLY, FYNNEI. CDR3 residues: CATSPRTSGYEQYF. CDR3 coding DNA: TGTGCCACCTCACCACGGACTAGCGGCTACGAGCAGTACTTC.

This clone has a single count. Sequence at one end of the junction differs from germline and may be a read error. The chain links TRBV10-2 to TRBJ2-7, with D unclear. The CDR3 is 11 amino acids. Germline CDR1 and CDR2: WSHSY and SAAADI. CDR3 region: CASSESGEQYF. CDR3 nucleotide sequence: TGCGCCAGCAGTGAGTCGGGTGAGCAGTACTTT.

In the case of this clone: Compared with germline, one end of the junction differs, possibly owing to a read error. J is TRBJ2-3 and V is TRBV11-1; 9 positions match TRBD2. This CDR3 is built from 14 residues. The germline V gene has CDR1 SGHAT and CDR2 FQDESV (reference sequence). CDR3 DNA: TGTGCCAGCAGCATAGCGGGGGACACAGATACGCAGTATTTT. Amino acid sequence: CASSIAGDTDTQYF.

This chain uses TRBV29-1 with TRBJ1-6; possible D gene TRBD1, 5 bases. Between the trimmed V and J ends, which lost 5 bases and 7 bases, there was a span of 15 bases. This CDR3 spans 14 amino acids. CDR1 and CDR2 (germline): SQVTM, ANQGSEA. CDR3 nucleotide sequence: TGCAGCGTTCGGTCGGGGGATCCCAATTCACCCCTCCACTTT. Residues: CSVRSGDPNSPLHF.

The chain uses TRBV7-9 and TRBJ2-6, with D hard to call. The CDR3 spans 16 residues. From germline, CDR1 is SEHNR and CDR2 FQNEAQ (reference sequence). Deletions cut 2 bases from V and 0 bases from J, with 8 bases between. The DNA of the CDR3 is TGTGCCAGCAGCTTATCTATGGGCTCTGGGGCCAACGTCCTGACTTTC. It yields the protein CASSLSMGSGANVLTF.

The sample holds a few counts of this clone. This chain connects TRBV5-1 to TRBJ2-3; 10 bases line up with TRBD1. The V segment lost 3 bases and the J segment 7 bases; nucleotides outside the gene matches: 8. Germline lookup yields CDR1 SGHRS and CDR2 YFSETQ. The CDR3 length is 15 residues. The CDR3: CASSSKGQGFYTQYF. Here the CDR3 DNA reads TGCGCCAGCAGCTCCAAGGGACAGGGGTTCTATACGCAGTATTTT.

Here the CDR3 DNA reads TGCGCCAGCAGCGCCCGTACAGGGGGCGTTTTTAATGAGCAGTTCTTC. It codes for CASSARTGGVFNEQFF. This rearrangement joins TRBV5-1 to TRBJ2-1, with TRBD1 matching 9 bases. CDR3 length: 16 amino acids. CDR1 is SGHRS, CDR2 YFSETQ, per germline. With V trimmed by 4 bases and J by 7 bases, 12 bases remained unmatched. The full variable domain, its missing parts supplied by reference TRBV5-1 and TRBJ2-1, is KAGVTQTPRYLIKTRGQQVTLSCSPISGHRSVSWYQQTPGQGLQFLFEYFSETQRNKGNFPGRFSGRQFSNSRSEMNVSTLELGDSALYLCASSARTGGVFNEQFFGPGTRLTVL.

This clone appeared a single time. This CDR3 is CASSERGYNEQFF. The CDR3, as DNA: TGTGCCAGTAGTGAGCGGGGCTACAATGAGCAGTTCTTC. The rearrangement joins TRBV19 to TRBJ2-1; TRBD2 matches 7 bases. The CDR3 length is 13 residues. Per the germline V gene, CDR1 is LNHDA and CDR2 is SQIVND (reference sequence). V trimming: 5 bases; J trimming: 3 bases; junction bases outside the gene matches: 1.

The gene calls are TRBV19 and TRBJ2-1; D is perhaps TRBD2 (6 bases). Trimming cost V 9 bases and J 4 bases, with 16 bases left between them. Germline V gives CDR1 LNHDA, CDR2 SQIVND (reference sequence). The CDR3 consists of 14 residues. DNA of the CDR3: TGTGCCAGCCAACCACGCGGGGAGTACAATGAGCAGTTCTTC. This sequence encodes CASQPRGEYNEQFF.

V is TRBV5-1 and J is TRBJ2-1, with D perhaps assigned TRBD1 or TRBD2 (5 bases each). Germline CDR1 and CDR2: SGHRS and YFSETQ. The CDR3 loop spans 14 amino acids. Trimming left V 4 bases short and J 6 bases short, with 14 bases between. CDR3 in DNA: TGCGCCAGCAGCCCACTGCAGGGACCCAATGAGCAGTTCTTC. This gives the protein CASSPLQGPNEQFF.

This clone was picked up a small number of times. This chain connects TRBV7-2 to TRBJ2-7; TRBD1 might be the D (5 bases). CDR3 size: 14 residues. Trimming pared 1 base from V and 6 bases from J, leaving 13 bases between. Germline loops: CDR1 SGHTA, CDR2 FQGNSA. CDR3 residues: CASSLGTPRSEQYF. CDR3 sequence (DNA): TGTGCCAGCAGCTTAGGGACACCGCGAAGCGAGCAGTACTTC.

The V and J genes are TRBV9 and TRBJ2-7; TRBD1 is a possible D gene (5 bases). This CDR3 comprises 13 residues. Germline values: CDR1 SGDLS, CDR2 YYNGEE. V lost 1 base and J 4 bases, leaving 9 bases between the germline ends. The CDR3 sequence is CASSVPQGYEQYF. The CDR3 DNA reads TGTGCCAGCAGCGTACCCCAGGGTTACGAGCAGTACTTC.

This clone was counted between two and nine times. The chain couples TRBV25-1 to TRBJ1-2, with 9 bases lining up with TRBD1. The CDR3 contains 13 residues. Germline CDR1 and CDR2: MGHDK and SYGVNS. Germline trimming cut 7 bases from V and 4 bases from J; bases unmatched to any gene: 4. The CDR3 region is CASTGTGPYGYTF. The CDR3 DNA reads as TGTGCCAGCACCGGGACAGGGCCCTATGGCTACACCTTC.

The V and J genes are TRBV10-3 and TRBJ1-2; 7 positions match TRBD1. V dropped 2 bases and J dropped 8; count of bases not matched to a gene: 11. This CDR3 has 15 residues. CDR1 and CDR2 (germline): ENHRY, SYGVKD. The CDR3 is CAISETGDSPWGYTF. CDR3 in DNA: TGTGCCATCAGTGAGACAGGGGACAGCCCTTGGGGCTACACCTTC.

In nucleotides, the CDR3 is TGTGCCAGCAGCGAGTCCGGGACAGGGGTTTTTTATGGCTACACCTTC. This gives the protein CASSESGTGVFYGYTF. V usage is TRBV9 and J usage is TRBJ1-2; TRBD1 agrees at 10 bases. In germline, CDR1 is SGDLS, CDR2 YYNGEE. The CDR3 runs to 16 residues. The V segment lost 3 bases and the J segment 5 bases; nucleotides outside the gene matches: 10.

V and J are TRBV2 and TRBJ1-4, with D tentatively TRBD1 (5 bases). Germline lookup yields CDR1 SNHLY and CDR2 FYNNEI. The CDR3 is made up of 15 amino acids. V lost 6 bases and J 3 bases, leaving 14 bases between the germline ends. The CDR3 region has the DNA TGTGCCAGCAGCGAGAGGAGACAGTCTAATGAAAAACTGTTTTTT. Its protein is CASSERRQSNEKLFF.

The chain uses TRBV27 and TRBJ1-4; D uncertain. With 6 bases removed from V and 7 bases from J, the gap between germline ends came to 15 bases. Germline CDR1 and CDR2: MNHEY and SMNVEV (reference sequence). CDR3 length equals 14 residues. CDR3 DNA sequence: TGTGCCAGCAGACCTACGGGGAAGTTTGAAAAACTGTTTTTT. Translated: CASRPTGKFEKLFF.

This chain joins TRBV5-1 and TRBJ1-1, with TRBD1 matching 7 bases. V shed 3 bases, J shed 1 base, and the junction held 9 bases outside the gene matches. The germline V gene has CDR1 SGHRS and CDR2 YFSETQ. CDR3 length: 16 residues. The CDR3 bases are TGCGCCAGCAGCTCCCGACAGGGAGGAGGGAACACTGAAGCTTTCTTT. It codes for CASSSRQGGGNTEAFF.